This note documents a single T cell receptor (beta chain) sequence. TCRdb ran MiXCR on the 5' RACE reads and lists one entry per CDR3 protein. The sample has 400,000 to 550,000 distinct CDR3 sequences, approximately 25% seen once. The record originates from a study of T-cell memory formation after mild COVID-19. The germline V gene encodes CDR1 DFQATT and CDR2 SNEGSKA (reference sequence). The CDR3 loop spans 19 amino acids. V was pared by 2 bases and J by 4 bases, with 27 bases between. The sample comprised PBMCs or a T cell subset sorted from them (not recorded which). The chain couples TRBV20-1 to TRBJ2-1, with D perhaps being TRBD1 or TRBD2 (5 bases each). The receptor comes from an adult woman who had mild COVID-19 (a few samples of this study predate the infection). Cell type and time point are not known. The CDR3: CSARKGPRFPGESYNEQFF. The CDR3, as DNA: TGCAGTGCTAGAAAGGGACCACGCTTCCCCGGGGAATCATACAATGAGCAGTTCTTC.